These 14 T cell receptor delta chains were all obtained from the same sample, sequenced in a study of γδ T cells in repeated Plasmodium falciparum infection. Bulk repertoires came from Vgamma9/Vdelta2+ or Vdelta2-negative gammadelta T cells flow-sorted from PBMC. TCRdb reprocessed the multiplex PCR reads using CATT. The table shows some 51,000 delta-chain clones, with approximately 1.8% occurring only once. The material sequenced was gamma-delta T cells from blood. Source of these receptors: a pool of human donors (malaria-infected and uninfected, not separated).

The chain employs TRDV2 and TRDJ3, with D possibly matching TRDD3 (5 bases). The J gene is not listed in TCRdb, so it was assigned here from a DNA match to germline. V lost 3 bases to trimming and J lost 5 bases, with 7 bases between them. Looked up from germline, CDR1 is GEAIGNYY and CDR2 is EKD. The CDR3 runs 14 residues. CDR3 loop: CACDQLGDTRQMFF. CDR3 coding DNA: TGTGCCTGTGACCAACTGGGGGACACCCGACAGATGTTTTTC.

As to this clone: The TCRdb protein, from a much larger clone, departs from this DNA's translation at residue 6, likely by read error; the protein shown derives from the DNA. The V and J genes are TRDV1 and TRDJ1; no reliable D call. CDR1 TSWWSYY and CDR2 QGS come from the germline V gene. The CDR3 spans 12 residues. V lost 5 bases and J lost 3, with 7 bases in between. The CDR3 spells CALGMWADKLIF. In nucleotides, the CDR3 is TGTGCTCTTGGGATGTGGGCCGATAAACTCATCTTT.

In this sample, this clone turned up a few times. TCRdb has a much larger clone's protein, which differs at residue 14 from the translation of this DNA, likely because of a read error; what is shown is the protein translated from the DNA. The V gene was identified as TRDV2, while no J gene was called; TRDD3 is taken as the D call from the table, unchecked against the DNA. CDR3 size: 15 residues. Germline V gives CDR1 GEAIGNYY, CDR2 EKD. The CDR3 sequence: CACDVLGDTRGKLTF. The CDR3 nucleotides are TGTGCCTGTGACGTACTGGGGGATACGCGAGGTAAACTCACCTTT.

As concerns this clone: Translating this DNA gives a protein that differs at residue 3 from the TCRdb one, which belongs to a much larger clone; a read error is likely, and the protein shown is this translation. The genes are TRDV1 and TRDJ1; 10 bases are shared with TRDD3. The CDR3 runs to 26 residues. Germline V gives CDR1 TSWWSYY, CDR2 QGS. The CDR3 coding sequence is TGTGCTATTGGGGAAATCGGTTCTCGACCTTACCCCGCTTACTGGGGGATGGAATTAGAGCAGGATAAACTCATCTTT. Protein product: CAIGEIGSRPYPAYWGMELEQDKLIF.

With respect to this clone: This DNA's translation differs at residue 16 from TCRdb's protein, which comes from a much larger clone; a read error is likely, and the protein shown is translated from the DNA. The V segment is TRDV2, and no J call was made; the table's D call, TRDD3, was not checked against the DNA. Germline loops: CDR1 GEAIGNYY, CDR2 EKD. The CDR3 sequence is 17 residues long. The CDR3 loop is CACDTPWGIQDTDKLTF. CDR3 in DNA: TGTGCCTGTGACACCCCCTGGGGGATACAGGACACCGATAAACTCACCTTT.

For this clone: This DNA's translation and the protein TCRdb lists, from a much larger clone, do not match at residue 18, likely due to a read error; the protein shown is translated from the DNA. V usage is TRDV1 and J usage is TRDJ1; the match to TRDD3 covers 9 bases. Per germline, CDR1 TSWWSYY and CDR2 QGS. The CDR3 consists of 23 residues. V lost 1 base and J lost 3; bases outside the gene matches: 27. The CDR3 here is CALGEQVFLSFPLGDRCPDKLIF. CDR3 in DNA: TGTGCTCTTGGGGAACAAGTTTTCCTTTCATTTCCACTGGGGGACCGTTGCCCCGATAAACTCATCTTT.

This clone was detected many times. This DNA translates differently at residue 11 from the TCRdb protein, which is that of a much larger clone; a read error is likely, and the protein shown is the DNA's own translation. This chain uses TRDV2 with TRDJ3, with D possibly being TRDD3 (6 bases). TCRdb lists no J gene, so it was determined here by aligning the DNA to germline. The CDR3 runs 18 residues. Trimming cost V 0 bases and J 5 bases, with 16 bases left between them. Germline loops: CDR1 GEAIGNYY, CDR2 EKD. The CDR3 protein is CACDTVGIDSRDTRQMFF. The CDR3 nucleotides are TGTGCCTGTGACACCGTGGGGATTGATTCCCGGGACACCCGACAGATGTTTTTC.

Details on this clone: The TCRdb protein comes from a much larger clone and disagrees with this DNA's translation at residue 8, likely due to a read error; the protein given here is derived from the DNA. V and J are TRDV2 and TRDJ3; TRDD3 agrees at 8 bases. Since TCRdb gives no J gene, matching the DNA to germline was used here to assign it. The ends lost 3 bases at V and 0 bases at J; junction bases unmatched: 15. CDR3 length: 21 residues. Germline V CDR1 and CDR2: GEAIGNYY, EKD. CDR3: CACDRNPDWGIGSWDTRQMFF. The CDR3 DNA reads TGTGCCTGTGACCGGAATCCTGATTGGGGGATCGGCTCCTGGGACACCCGACAGATGTTTTTC.

This clone was found a few times. A far larger clone differs by one base, so this is likely a read error. The same CDR3 can be traced to other DNA sequences in this sample. The chain employs TRDV2 and TRDJ3, with D tentatively TRDD3 (5 bases). TCRdb gives no J gene; it was assigned here by matching the DNA to germline. This CDR3 comprises 20 residues. CDR1 is GEAIGNYY, CDR2 EKD, per germline. The CDR3 DNA reads TGTGCCTGTGACTTCCGTGCTGGGAGATACTCCCCCTGGGACACCCGGCAGATGTTTTTC. Its protein is CACDFRAGRYSPWDTRQMFF.

This clone was detected only a few times. The TCRdb record carries a much larger clone's protein, which differs from this DNA's translation at residue 11; a read error is the likely cause, and the protein listed here is the DNA translation. V is TRDV1 and J is TRDJ1; possible D gene TRDD3, 9 bases. The J gene, absent from TCRdb, was called here by matching the DNA to germline. Germline loops: CDR1 TSWWSYY, CDR2 QGS. This CDR3 is built from 23 residues. Trimming took 4 bases from V and 1 from J, leaving 37 bases between them. The CDR3 loop reads CALGVDVFLPRGYAGIGTDKLIF. The DNA of the CDR3 is TGTGCTCTTGGGGTTGACGTCTTCCTACCGAGGGGATACGCGGGCATCGGCACCGATAAACTCATCTTT.

This clone was detected only a few times. The protein in TCRdb stems from a much larger clone and differs at residue 10 from this DNA's translation, likely a read error; here the protein is translated from the DNA. The chain uses TRDV1 and TRDJ1; TRDD2 agrees at 9 bases. Assignment of the J gene here rests on matching the DNA to germline, because TCRdb gives none. The germline gives CDR1 TSWWSYY, CDR2 QGS. J lost 1 base, V lost 1 base, and 19 bases had no gene match. This CDR3 comprises 21 residues. Written as DNA, the CDR3 is TGTGCTCTTGGGGAACCCTTCCTACACAGGATCGGACCTCTTCTCACCGATAAACTCATCTTT. This gives the protein CALGEPFLHRIGPLLTDKLIF.

In its sample, this clone was seen many times. Translating this DNA gives a protein that differs at residue 14 from the TCRdb one, which belongs to a much larger clone; a read error is likely, and the protein shown is this translation. This chain links TRDV1 with TRDJ1; tentatively, D is TRDD2 (7 bases). V shed 5 bases and J shed 6 bases, with 31 bases lying between them. This CDR3 spans 19 amino acids. The germline V gene has CDR1 TSWWSYY and CDR2 QGS. Here the CDR3 reads CALGKAIFLLGWGGNKLIF. The CDR3 nucleotides are TGTGCTCTTGGGAAGGCCATATTCCTACTCGGCTGGGGAGGGAATAAACTCATCTTT.

This clone turned up a few times. A far larger clone differs by one base, so this is likely a read error. This CDR3 is also generated by other DNA sequences in the sample. This chain connects TRDV1 to TRDJ1; 11 nucleotides line up with TRDD3. The J gene comes from matching the DNA to germline here; TCRdb lacks it. From germline, CDR1 is TSWWSYY and CDR2 QGS. V lost 3 bases, J lost 7 bases, and 31 bases stayed unmatched. The CDR3 runs to 23 residues. The CDR3 nucleotides are TGTGCTCTTGGGGACGAACCCGGTATTCTACGTCCCCCCTACTGGGGGATATGTTCTAAACTCATCTTT. This sequence encodes CALGDEPGILRPPYWGICSKLIF.

A word on this clone: The protein that TCRdb holds for this DNA derives from a much larger clone and differs from the translated DNA at residue 17, which likely indicates a read error; the protein shown here is translated from the DNA. The genes are TRDV1 and TRDJ1; possible D gene TRDD2, 7 bases. TCRdb carries no J gene annotation; the J gene was assigned here by matching the DNA with germline. Trimming pared 2 bases from V and 2 bases from J, leaving 51 bases between. The CDR3 spans 28 residues. The germline V gene has CDR1 TSWWSYY and CDR2 QGS. CDR3 amino acids: CALGEGTVKPDERALYRGTFLGTDKLIF. The CDR3 region has the DNA TGTGCTCTTGGGGAAGGTACTGTAAAACCCGACGAAAGAGCACTATACCGGGGGACCTTCCTGGGGACCGATAAACTCATCTTT.